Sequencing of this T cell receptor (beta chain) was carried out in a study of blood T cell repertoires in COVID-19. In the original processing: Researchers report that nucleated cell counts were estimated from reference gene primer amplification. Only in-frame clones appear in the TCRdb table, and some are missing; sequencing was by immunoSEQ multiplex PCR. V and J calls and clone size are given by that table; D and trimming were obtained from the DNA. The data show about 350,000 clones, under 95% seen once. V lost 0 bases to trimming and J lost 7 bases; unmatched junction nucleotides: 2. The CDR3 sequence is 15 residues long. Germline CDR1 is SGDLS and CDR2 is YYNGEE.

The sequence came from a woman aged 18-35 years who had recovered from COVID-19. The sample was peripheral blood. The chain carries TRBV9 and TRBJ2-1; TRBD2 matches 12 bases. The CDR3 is CASSVGGLAGNEQFF. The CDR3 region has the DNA TGTGCCAGCAGCGTAGGAGGACTAGCGGGGAATGAGCAGTTCTTC.